This note documents a single TCR beta chain sequence. Its antigen is as yet unknown. A read error may produce the germline difference seen at one junction end. Each of the sorted populations had a purity greater than 95%. The data originate from a study of beta chain features in type 1 diabetes. Study as a whole: Age, gender and cell yields were similar between patients and healthy donors. Study-level results: VDJ junctions sequenced from type 1 diabetes patients showed fewer insertions and more deletions. Among patients with Type 1 diabetes, TCRB CDR3s were moderately but significantly shorter in every one of the four CD4+ subsets.

Sequenced material consisted of expressed TCRB transcripts (all of the isolated RNA was reverse transcribed). Repertoires were generated with immunoSEQ multiplex PCR, while TCRdb's copy carries only in-frame clones and drops some. This repertoire shows roughly 330,000 clones, about 13% found once; its top ten account for 0.015%. The CDR3 length is 17 residues. CDR1 and CDR2 (germline): SGHDT, YYEEEE. The TCR originated in a woman in her late teens or twenties with type 1 diabetes. The chain couples TRBV5-6 to TRBJ1-1; 8 positions agree with TRBD1. Material: naive CD4+ T cells from blood. The CDR3 reads CASSFFGQGRMKTEAFF. CDR3 coding DNA: TGTGCCAGCAGCTTCTTTGGACAGGGAAGGATGAAAACTGAAGCTTTCTTT.